This TCR beta chain was sequenced for a study of blood T cell repertoires in COVID-19. Sequenced by immunoSEQ multiplex PCR; TCRdb stores in-frame clones only, minus some. This sample has some 320,000 clones; 65% to 90% occur once, and the top ten carry 7.2%. The germline V gene has CDR1 SGHKS and CDR2 YYEKEE (reference sequence). Deletions cut 0 bases from V and 1 base from J, with 17 bases between. The CDR3 extends over 18 amino acids. This receptor was taken from a human donor in a cohort sampled during active COVID-19. Sequenced material: peripheral blood. V usage is TRBV5-5 and J usage is TRBJ1-5; D might be TRBD1 (6 bases). The DNA for the CDR3 is TGTGCCAGCAGCTTGGGGGCCAGGGGATCACCCAGCAATCAGCCCCAGCATTTT. This sequence encodes CASSLGARGSPSNQPQHF.